These 20 T cell receptor beta chains were all obtained from the same sample, sequenced in a study of blood T cell repertoires in COVID-19. Repertoires were generated with immunoSEQ multiplex PCR, while TCRdb's copy carries only in-frame clones and drops some. Of over 30,000 clones in the sample, about 89% were seen once. Sample: peripheral blood. These receptor sequences come from a man at least 80 years old with active COVID-19.

The CDR3: CASRAQGNSNQPQHF. Written as DNA, the CDR3 is TGTGCCAGCAGGGCGCAGGGAAATAGCAATCAGCCCCAGCATTTT. The chain uses TRBV2 and TRBJ1-5, with D tentatively TRBD1 (5 bases). This CDR3 has 15 amino acids. Deletions cut 6 bases from V and 0 bases from J, with 12 bases between. Germline V gene sequence: CDR1 SNHLY, CDR2 FYNNEI.

The chain has TRBV9 and TRBJ2-2; the match to TRBD1 covers 7 bases. The V gene end was trimmed by 2 bases and the J gene end by 0 bases; junction bases not matched to a gene: 4. Germline loops: CDR1 SGDLS, CDR2 YYNGEE. This CDR3 comprises 16 residues. The CDR3 spells CASSVTQGPNTGELFF. Here the CDR3 DNA reads TGTGCCAGCAGCGTTACACAGGGGCCGAACACCGGGGAGCTGTTTTTT.

J is TRBJ2-1 and V is TRBV27; no clear D gene. Per germline, CDR1 MNHEY and CDR2 SMNVEV (reference sequence). Trimming removed 7 bases from V and 7 bases from J, with 8 bases in between. The CDR3 length is 11 residues. In DNA, the CDR3 is TGTGCCAGCAATCTTCTTAATGAGCAGTTCTTC. Its protein is CASNLLNEQFF.

This clone was counted once. This sequence joins TRBV5-1 and TRBJ2-7; tentative D call: TRBD2 (6 bases). The CDR3 has 15 residues. CDR1 is SGHRS, CDR2 YFSETQ, per germline. V dropped 3 bases and J dropped 2 bases, with 15 bases sitting between them. This chain's CDR3 is CASSSTNRGTYEQYF. In DNA form, the CDR3 reads TGCGCCAGCAGCTCAACCAACCGGGGGACCTACGAGCAGTACTTC.

The chain uses TRBV2 and TRBJ2-7; D is ambiguous. From germline, CDR1 is SNHLY and CDR2 FYNNEI. V lost 6 bases and J 7 bases, leaving 13 bases between the germline ends. This CDR3 has 12 amino acids. CDR3 nucleotide sequence: TGTGCCAGCAGGGGTCCGGGTGGAGAGCAGTACTTC. Translating it yields CASRGPGGEQYF.

The chain links TRBV7-2 to TRBJ2-1; TRBD1 aligns across 8 bases. The V segment lost 2 bases and the J segment 7 bases; nucleotides outside the gene matches: 4. The CDR3 is 14 amino acids. The germline V gene has CDR1 SGHTA and CDR2 FQGNSA. In DNA form, the CDR3 reads TGTGCCAGCAGCTTAATCAGGGGGCGGAATGAGCAGTTCTTC. Translated, it gives CASSLIRGRNEQFF.

This clone was counted between two and nine times. The chain employs TRBV2 and TRBJ2-3; possibly TRBD1 for D (6 bases). CDR3 length: 13 residues. CDR1 and CDR2 from the germline V gene are SNHLY and FYNNEI. V was trimmed by 11 bases and J by 1 base, leaving 13 bases between them. CDR3 loop: CASTGWGTDTQYF. CDR3 coding DNA: TGTGCCTCTACAGGGTGGGGCACAGATACGCAGTATTTT.

J is TRBJ2-5 and V is TRBV7-2; D gene uncertain. The CDR3 extends over 15 amino acids. Germline assignment: CDR1 SGHTA and CDR2 FQGNSA. V lost 0 bases and J lost 1, with 9 bases in between. In nucleotides, the CDR3 is TGTGCCAGCAGCTTAGCGCGGTCTTCCCAAGAGACCCAGTACTTC. This translates into CASSLARSSQETQYF.

This rearrangement joins TRBV2 to TRBJ2-5; possible D gene TRBD1, 5 bases. The V end lost 5 bases, the J end lost 4 bases, and 11 bases lay between the germline ends. The CDR3 is 13 residues long. Germline assignment: CDR1 SNHLY and CDR2 FYNNEI. CDR3 nucleotide sequence: TGTGCCAGCAGTCTCCAGGGCTTAGAGACCCAGTACTTC. Amino acid sequence: CASSLQGLETQYF.

The CDR3 here is CASNPTGISYEQYF. As DNA, the CDR3 is TGTGCCAGTAACCCGACAGGTATCTCCTACGAGCAGTACTTC. V and J are TRBV19 and TRBJ2-7, with D possibly being TRBD1 (6 bases). This CDR3 has 14 amino acids. V was pared by 7 bases and J by 0 bases, with 13 bases between. CDR1 and CDR2 from the germline V gene are LNHDA and SQIVND (reference sequence). Full variable domain (rest looked up from reference TRBV19 and TRBJ2-7): DGGITQSPKYLFRKEGQNVTLSCEQNLNHDAMYWYRQDPGQGLRLIYYSQIVNDFQKGDIAEGYSVSREKKESFPLTVTSAQKNPTAFYLCASNPTGISYEQYFGPGTRLTVT.

The chain employs TRBV3-1 (or the pseudogene TRBV3-2) and TRBJ2-1; 10 nucleotides line up with TRBD2. Germline CDR1 LGHDT, CDR2 YNNKEL (reference sequence). V trimming: 4 bases; J trimming: 6 bases; junction bases outside the gene matches: 6. The CDR3 loop spans 15 amino acids. As DNA, the CDR3 is TGTGCCAGCAGCCCAACTAGCGGGGTGGGCAATGAGCAGTTCTTC. It is translated as CASSPTSGVGNEQFF.

The gene calls are TRBV5-6 and TRBJ1-5; D perhaps matches TRBD1 (6 bases). This CDR3 spans 15 amino acids. Trimming left V 3 bases short and J 5 bases short, with 15 bases between. Germline CDR1 SGHDT, CDR2 YYEEEE. CDR3 sequence reads: CASSSLLQGDQPQHF. CDR3 sequence (DNA): TGTGCCAGCAGCTCTTTGCTACAGGGAGATCAGCCCCAGCATTTT.

In this sample, this clone turned up once. The rearrangement uses TRBV9 and TRBJ2-3; TRBD2 matches 8 bases. The CDR3 contains 15 residues. Germline V gene data show CDR1 as SGDLS and CDR2 as YYNGEE. Unmatched junction bases numbered 8, after V lost 5 bases and J lost 3 bases. CDR3 amino acids: CASSLLAGPTDTQYF. The CDR3 bases are TGTGCCAGCAGTCTCCTAGCGGGCCCAACAGATACGCAGTATTTT. The full variable domain, with the rest looked up from reference TRBV9 and TRBJ2-3, is DSGVTQTPKHLITATGQRVTLRCSPRSGDLSVYWYQQSLDQGLQFLIQYYNGEERAKGNILERFSAQQFPDLHSELNLSSLELGDSALYFCASSLLAGPTDTQYFGPGTRLTVL.

The chain links TRBV25-1 to TRBJ1-3; a weak D match, TRBD1 (6 bases). The CDR3 consists of 15 residues. Germline CDR1 is MGHDK and CDR2 is SYGVNS. V was shortened by 9 bases and J by 0 bases, with 15 bases between the two germline ends. CDR3 DNA sequence: TGTGCCAGTCGGCCCTCAGGGGTCTCTGGAAACACCATATATTTT. Residues: CASRPSGVSGNTIYF.

This chain uses TRBV4-3 with TRBJ1-5; TRBD1 is a possible D gene (5 bases). The CDR3 runs 14 residues. Germline CDR1 and CDR2: LGHNA and YSLEER. V was clipped by 3 bases and J by 5 bases, with 11 bases between them. The CDR3: CASSQRRGDQPQHF. CDR3 in DNA: TGCGCCAGCAGCCAGAGGAGGGGAGATCAGCCCCAGCATTTT.

The chain uses TRBV27 and TRBJ2-7, with TRBD2 identical over 8 bases. The germline gives CDR1 MNHEY, CDR2 SMNVEV (reference sequence). The CDR3 runs 14 residues. The V segment lost 2 bases and the J segment 6 bases; nucleotides outside the gene matches: 6. This CDR3 is CASSLVGRAGEQYF. The CDR3 region has the DNA TGTGCCAGCAGTTTAGTCGGGAGGGCTGGCGAGCAGTACTTC.

The chain links TRBV3-1 (or the pseudogene TRBV3-2) to TRBJ1-2, with D perhaps matching TRBD1 (6 bases). V was cut by 0 bases and J by 2 bases, with 7 bases left in between. The CDR3 totals 14 residues. Looked up from germline, CDR1 is LGHDT and CDR2 is YNNKEL (reference sequence). DNA for the CDR3: TGTGCCAGCAGCCAAGATACAGGGAACTATGGCTACACCTTC. Translating it yields CASSQDTGNYGYTF.

The V and J genes are TRBV5-1 and TRBJ2-7, with D perhaps TRBD2 (6 bases). In germline, CDR1 is SGHRS, CDR2 YFSETQ. Trimming removed 4 bases from V and 4 bases from J, with 12 bases in between. This CDR3 comprises 13 residues. CDR3 sequence reads: CASSPGTFYEQYF. DNA of the CDR3: TGCGCCAGCAGCCCGGGGACTTTTTACGAGCAGTACTTC.

V gene TRBV6-4 combines with J gene TRBJ2-3; D ambiguous. Germline V gene sequence: CDR1 MRHNA, CDR2 SNTAGT. The CDR3 is 13 amino acids. Trimming took 6 bases from V and 2 from J, leaving 9 bases between them. The DNA of the CDR3 is TGTGCCAGCAGCCGGGTTTCCACAGATACGCAGTATTTT. It is translated as CASSRVSTDTQYF.

The chain employs TRBV28 and TRBJ1-4, with D possibly matching TRBD1 (6 bases). Germline values: CDR1 MDHEN, CDR2 SYDVKM. Trimming took off 5 bases at V and 8 bases at J, with 12 bases between the two ends. The CDR3 sequence is 13 residues long. In nucleotides, the CDR3 is TGTGCCAGCAGTGGGGGGGGCTGGGAAAAACTGTTTTTT. This encodes CASSGGGWEKLFF.